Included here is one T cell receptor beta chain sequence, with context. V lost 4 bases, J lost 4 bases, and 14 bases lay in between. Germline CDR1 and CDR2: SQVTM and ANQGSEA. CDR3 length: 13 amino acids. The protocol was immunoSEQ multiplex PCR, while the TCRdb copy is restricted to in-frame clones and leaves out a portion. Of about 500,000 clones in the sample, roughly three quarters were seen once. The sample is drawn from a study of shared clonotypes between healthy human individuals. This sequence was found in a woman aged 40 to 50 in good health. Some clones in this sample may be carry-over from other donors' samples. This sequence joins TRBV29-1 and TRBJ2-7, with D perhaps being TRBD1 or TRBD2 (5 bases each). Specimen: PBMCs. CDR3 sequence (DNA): TGCAGCGTTGTAAGGGACGGTGTATACGAGCAGTACTTC. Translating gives CSVVRDGVYEQYF.